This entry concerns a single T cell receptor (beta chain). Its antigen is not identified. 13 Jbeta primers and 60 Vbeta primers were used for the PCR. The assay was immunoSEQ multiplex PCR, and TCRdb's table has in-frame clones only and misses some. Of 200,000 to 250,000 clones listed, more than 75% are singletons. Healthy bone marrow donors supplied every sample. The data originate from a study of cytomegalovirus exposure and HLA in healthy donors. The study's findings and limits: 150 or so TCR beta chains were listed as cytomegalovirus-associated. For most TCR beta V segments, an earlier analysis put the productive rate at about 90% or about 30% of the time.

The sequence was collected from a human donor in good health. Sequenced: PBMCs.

The CDR3 region is CASSAMDRRNTEAFF. The CDR3 DNA sequence: TGTGCCAGCAGCGCCATGGACAGGAGGAACACTGAAGCTTTCTTT. The chain joins TRBV9 to TRBJ1-1; the match to TRBD1 covers 7 bases. Germline V gives CDR1 SGDLS, CDR2 YYNGEE. With 3 bases clipped from V and 1 base from J, the junction kept 6 bases outside the gene matches. The CDR3 has 15 amino acids.